This TCR beta chain was observed in a study of T cells in Graves' hyperthyroidism and ophthalmopathy. Study summary: At the time of initial diagnosis and before any treatment, peripheral blood was collected.

Concerning this clonotype: Antigen: not known.

V was shortened by 4 bases and J by 0 bases, with 14 bases between the two germline ends. The germline CDR1 and CDR2 sequences are SGDLS and YYNGEE. The length of the CDR3 is 15 residues. Amplification targeted TCR beta CDR3 regions from RNA transcripts. The study used the HTBI primer set for a first-round RT-PCR of the TCR CDR3. TCRdb re-analysed the multiplex PCR reads in MiXCR, keeping a single row per CDR3 protein. The sample consists of fewer than 350,000 distinct CDR3 sequences, around a fifth of them appearing once. Overall study findings and caveats: Median prediction lead before ophthalmopathy onset was six to eight months with the model.

This chain joins TRBV9 and TRBJ2-7, with D possibly being TRBD1 or TRBD2 (5 bases each). Sequences were obtained from blood. The source of this sequence is a man aged 50 to 59 with Graves' ophthalmopathy. The CDR3 loop is CASSTGLSSSYEQYF. CDR3 coding DNA: TGTGCCAGCAGCACGGGGCTGAGCAGCTCCTACGAGCAGTACTTC.